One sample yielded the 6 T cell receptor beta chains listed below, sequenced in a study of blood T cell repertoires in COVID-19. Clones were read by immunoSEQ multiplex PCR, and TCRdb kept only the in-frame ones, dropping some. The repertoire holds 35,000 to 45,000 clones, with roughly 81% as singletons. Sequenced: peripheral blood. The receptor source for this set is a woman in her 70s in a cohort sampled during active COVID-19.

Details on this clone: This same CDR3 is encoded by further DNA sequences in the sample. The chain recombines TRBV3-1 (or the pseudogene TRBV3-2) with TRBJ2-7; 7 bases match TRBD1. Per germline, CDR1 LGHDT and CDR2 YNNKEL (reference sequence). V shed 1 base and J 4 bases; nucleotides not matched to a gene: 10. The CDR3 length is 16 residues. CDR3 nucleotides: TGTGCCAGCAGCCAAGGACGGGACAGATTATTTTACGAGCAGTACTTC. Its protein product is CASSQGRDRLFYEQYF.

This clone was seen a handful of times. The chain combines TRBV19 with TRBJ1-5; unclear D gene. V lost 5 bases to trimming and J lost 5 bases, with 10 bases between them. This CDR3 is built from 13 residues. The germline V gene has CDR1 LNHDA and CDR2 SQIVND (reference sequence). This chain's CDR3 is CASSWLGDQPQHF. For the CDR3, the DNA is TGTGCCAGTAGTTGGTTAGGAGATCAGCCCCAGCATTTT.

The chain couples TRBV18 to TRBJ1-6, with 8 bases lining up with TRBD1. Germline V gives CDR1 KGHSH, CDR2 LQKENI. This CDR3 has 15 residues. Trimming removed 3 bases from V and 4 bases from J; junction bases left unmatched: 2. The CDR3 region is CASSPDRGYNSPLHF. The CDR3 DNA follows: TGTGCCAGCTCACCTGACAGGGGTTATAATTCACCCCTCCACTTT.

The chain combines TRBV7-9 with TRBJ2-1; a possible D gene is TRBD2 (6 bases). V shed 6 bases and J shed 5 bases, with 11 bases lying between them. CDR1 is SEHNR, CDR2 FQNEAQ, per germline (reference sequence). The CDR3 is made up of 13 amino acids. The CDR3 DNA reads TGTGCCAGCAGAATAGGAGGGAACAATGAGCAGTTCTTC. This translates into CASRIGGNNEQFF.

The CDR3 loop is CASKTGGVPQHF. CDR3 DNA: TGTGCCAGCAAAACAGGTGGGGTGCCCCAGCATTTT. V and J are TRBV27 and TRBJ1-5; tentative D call: TRBD1 (5 bases). This CDR3 has 12 amino acids. Germline V lookup: CDR1 MNHEY, CDR2 SMNVEV (reference sequence). V dropped 7 bases and J dropped 9 bases, with 13 bases sitting between them.

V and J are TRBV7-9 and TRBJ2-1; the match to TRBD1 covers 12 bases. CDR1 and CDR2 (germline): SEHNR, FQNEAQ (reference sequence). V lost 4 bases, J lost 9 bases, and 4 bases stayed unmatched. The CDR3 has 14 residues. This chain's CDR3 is CASSSGQGASEQFF. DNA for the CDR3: TGTGCCAGCAGCTCGGGACAGGGGGCGAGTGAGCAGTTCTTC.